This T cell receptor beta chain was identified in a study of T-cell reconstitution after alpha-beta-depleted transplantation in children. This clonotype was observed at least ten times. Unique molecular identifiers were incorporated when the TCRbeta library was constructed. TCRdb ran MiXCR on the PCR reads and lists one entry per CDR3 protein. The sample includes about 610,000 distinct CDR3 sequences, over 9.5% of them seen just once. Germline values: CDR1 SGDLS, CDR2 YYNGEE. CDR3 length equals 16 residues. The V and J ends lost 4 bases and 2 bases, in that order; junction bases with no gene match: 8.

The TCR comes from a human donor who donated a stem cell graft to a child with acute myeloid leukemia. Sequences were derived from PBMCs from the stem cell graft donor, sampled from the stem cell graft. The genes are TRBV9 and TRBJ2-2, with 7 bases identical to TRBD1. The CDR3: CASSRDSTPNTGELFF. The DNA of the CDR3 is TGTGCCAGCAGCCGGGACAGTACTCCTAACACCGGGGAGCTGTTTTTT.